These 8 T cell receptor beta chains originate from one sample sequenced in a study of cytomegalovirus exposure and HLA in healthy donors. The assay was immunoSEQ multiplex PCR, and TCRdb's table has in-frame clones only and misses some. The table includes 100,000 or so clones, around 85% detected once. Sequenced input: PBMCs. Source of these receptors: a woman aged 25 to 45 in good health and CMV-seronegative.

The CDR3 spells CASSVVGGPLHF. Written as DNA, the CDR3 is TGTGCCAGCAGCGTAGTCGGAGGACCCCTCCACTTT. The chain employs TRBV9 and TRBJ1-6; D is unclear. V lost 0 bases to trimming and J lost 12 bases, with 7 bases between them. Germline-derived CDR1 and CDR2 are SGDLS and YYNGEE. The CDR3 has 12 amino acids.

The chain combines TRBV9 with TRBJ1-6; TRBD1 is a possible D gene (6 bases). The germline V gene has CDR1 SGDLS and CDR2 YYNGEE. V dropped 3 bases and J dropped 10 bases, with 23 bases sitting between them. This CDR3 has 17 residues. CDR3 in DNA: TGTGCCAGCAGCGCCTTCCTAGGGGGGGTTGAAGAGTCACCCCTCCACTTT. Its protein product is CASSAFLGGVEESPLHF.

This clone was observed many times. The chain is built from TRBV21-1 and TRBJ2-3; no DNA check was done on the table's D call, TRBD1. TRBV21-1 is shown as a pseudogene. This CDR3 contains 20 residues. The CDR3 is CASSKDGRRTGGRSTDTQYF. DNA for the CDR3: TGTGCCAGCAGCAAAGACGGTCGCCGGACAGGGGGAAGGAGCACAGATACGCAGTATTTT.

J is TRBJ2-2 and V is TRBV6-4; D is perhaps TRBD1 (5 bases). In germline, CDR1 is MRHNA, CDR2 SNTAGT. The CDR3 consists of 17 residues. V shed 3 bases and J shed 7 bases, with 21 bases lying between them. The CDR3 spells CASSDSPDRGSIGELFF. The DNA for the CDR3 is TGTGCCAGCAGTGATTCCCCTGACAGAGGCTCTATCGGGGAGCTGTTTTTT.

This rearrangement joins TRBV6-1 to TRBJ1-2; perhaps TRBD1 as D (5 bases). The ends were cut back, 5 bases at V and 3 bases at J, with 13 bases in the middle. The CDR3 runs 14 residues. The germline CDR1 and CDR2 sequences are MNHNS and SASEGT. CDR3 DNA: TGTGCCAGCAGTCTACCAGGGCTATACTATGGCTACACCTTC. Its protein is CASSLPGLYYGYTF.

The chain combines TRBV19 with TRBJ1-5; 7 positions match TRBD1. Germline V gives CDR1 LNHDA, CDR2 SQIVND (reference sequence). V shed 5 bases, J shed 5 bases, and the junction held 9 bases outside the gene matches. The CDR3 is 15 amino acids. In DNA, the CDR3 is TGTGCCAGTAGTTTTTGGACAGGATCCGATCAGCCCCAGCATTTT. Amino acid sequence: CASSFWTGSDQPQHF.

For the CDR3, the DNA is TGTGCCAGGGGGAGGGGAGAGAGGAACACTGAAGCTTTCTTT. It encodes CARGRGERNTEAFF. V usage is TRBV2 and J usage is TRBJ1-1; D possibly corresponds to TRBD1 (5 bases). Trimming cost V 9 bases and J 1 base, with 15 bases left between them. Germline CDR1 SNHLY, CDR2 FYNNEI. The CDR3 extends over 14 amino acids.

The chain is built from TRBV19 and TRBJ2-2; TRBD2 agrees at 10 bases. The V segment lost 6 bases and the J segment 4 bases; nucleotides outside the gene matches: 2. This CDR3 is 14 amino acids long. Per germline, CDR1 LNHDA and CDR2 SQIVND (reference sequence). CDR3 DNA: TGTGCCAGTAGAGAGCGGGGGGGCACCGGGGAGCTGTTTTTT. It translates to CASRERGGTGELFF.